A single sample gave rise to the 17 T cell receptor beta chains below, sequenced in a study of CD8+CD57+ T cells in acquired aplastic anemia. Selection for sequencing was limited to patients who had shown CD8+CD57+ cell expansion by flow cytometry. The study profiled TCR beta VDJ and CDR3 using genomic DNA as template. One entry per CDR3 protein, called by TCRdb with MiXCR from the reads. In the table there are approximately 300,000 distinct CDR3 sequences, approximately 60% of which are singletons. Material for sequencing was sorted CD4+, CD8+, or CD8+CD57+ T cells (not recorded which) from PBMCs. The receptor source for this set is a human donor with aplastic anemia.

The chain couples TRBV7-8 to TRBJ2-7, with D tentatively TRBD1 (6 bases). The V end was cut by 4 bases, the J end by 6 bases, with 19 bases between. This CDR3 has 15 residues. Germline CDR1 reads SGHVS; CDR2 reads FQNEAQ. The CDR3 reads CASSWRTAPGSEQYF. CDR3 bases: TGTGCCAGCAGCTGGAGGACAGCCCCCGGATCCGAGCAGTACTTC.

This clonotype was recorded many times. The chain has TRBV18 and TRBJ1-2; D gene unclear. Germline V gene sequence: CDR1 KGHSH, CDR2 LQKENI. The CDR3 is 13 amino acids. V lost 4 bases, J lost 8 bases, and 14 bases lay in between. CDR3 sequence reads: CASSQTVGWGYTF. CDR3 sequence (DNA): TGTGCCAGCTCACAGACTGTCGGGTGGGGCTACACCTTC.

CDR3 protein: CASSLATGDNSPLHF. In DNA form, the CDR3 reads TGTGCCAGCAGCTTAGCGACAGGGGATAATTCACCCCTCCACTTT. This chain joins TRBV7-6 and TRBJ1-6, with TRBD1 identical over 8 bases. The CDR3 runs 15 residues. The germline gives CDR1 SGHVS, CDR2 FNYEAQ. V gave up 0 bases and J gave up 5 bases; unmatched junction bases: 0.

Only one count was recorded for this clonotype. This rearrangement joins TRBV14 to TRBJ2-2, with a weak D call TRBD1 (6 bases). Looked up from germline, CDR1 is SGHDN and CDR2 is FVKESK. The V gene lost 7 bases and the J gene lost 6 bases, with 21 bases spanning the gap. The length of the CDR3 is 16 residues. CDR3 nucleotide sequence: TGTGCCAGCACTATAGGGGGACAAAGCCGGCCCGGGGAGCTGTTTTTT. It translates to CASTIGGQSRPGELFF. Full variable domain (outside the CDR3, taken from reference TRBV14 and TRBJ2-2): EAGVTQFPSHSVIEKGQTVTLRCDPISGHDNLYWYRRVMGKEIKFLLHFVKESKQDESGMPNNRFLAERTGGTYSTLKVQPAELEDSGVYFCASTIGGQSRPGELFFGEGSRLTVL.

This chain connects TRBV7-3 to TRBJ1-3; D uncertain. CDR1 and CDR2 from the germline V gene are SGHTA and FQGTGA. The CDR3 sequence is 14 residues long. Trimming pared 5 bases from V and 0 bases from J, leaving 8 bases between. Written as DNA, the CDR3 is TGTGCCAGCAGCCCAGCGGGCTCTGGAAACACCATATATTTT. Its protein product is CASSPAGSGNTIYF.

This sequence joins TRBV6-1 and TRBJ2-7; tentative D call: TRBD2 (5 bases). With the DNA end fitting TRBJ2-5 better, the J assignment may be wrong. Germline CDR1 MNHNS, CDR2 SASEGT. The CDR3 consists of 14 residues. This chain's CDR3 is CASSDLLGKETQYF. DNA of the CDR3: TGTGCCAGCAGTGACTTACTAGGAAAAGAGACCCAGTACTTC.

V usage is TRBV7-6 and J usage is TRBJ2-5, with 7 positions matching TRBD2. V lost 0 bases and J lost 2; bases outside the gene matches: 3. This CDR3 comprises 15 residues. The germline CDR1 and CDR2 sequences are SGHVS and FNYEAQ. The CDR3 region has the DNA TGTGCCAGCAGCTTAGCCACGGGGGGTCAAGAGACCCAGTACTTC. Amino acids: CASSLATGGQETQYF.

The chain recombines TRBV6-5 with TRBJ1-4; 7 bases agree with TRBD1. CDR3 length equals 14 residues. Per germline, CDR1 MNHEY and CDR2 SVGAGI. V lost 5 bases and J lost 5; bases outside the gene matches: 5. The CDR3 coding sequence is TGTGCCAGCAGTCCGGACAGGCGGAATGAAAAACTGTTTTTT. It translates to CASSPDRRNEKLFF.

In this sample, this clonotype turned up a few times. At one boundary the junction diverges from the germline segment, which might be a read error. CDR3 in amino acids: CASSLAPYNEQFF. The CDR3 nucleotides are TGTGCTAGCAGTCTAGCGCCTTACAATGAGCAGTTCTTC. The chain joins TRBV7-7 to TRBJ2-1, with D possibly matching TRBD2 (6 bases). The germline CDR1 and CDR2 sequences are SSHAT and FNYEAQ (reference sequence). This CDR3 is built from 13 residues.

This clonotype appeared many times. The chain has TRBV5-1 and TRBJ2-3; TRBD2 agrees at 8 bases. Germline lookup yields CDR1 SGHRS and CDR2 YFSETQ. V dropped 0 bases and J dropped 0; count of bases not matched to a gene: 3. CDR3 size: 16 residues. The CDR3 DNA sequence: TGCGCCAGCAGCTTGGGACTAGCGAAGAGCACAGATACGCAGTATTTT. This encodes CASSLGLAKSTDTQYF.

The rearrangement joins TRBV20-1 to TRBJ2-1, with 8 bases aligning to TRBD2. Germline CDR1 is DFQATT and CDR2 is SNEGSKA (reference sequence). With 3 bases clipped from V and 8 bases from J, the junction kept 3 bases outside the gene matches. This CDR3 region has 12 residues. CDR3 in DNA: TGCAGTGCTAGTGCGGGGGGCTATGAGCAGTTCTTC. Its translation: CSASAGGYEQFF.

Note on this clonotype: A much larger clone is a single base away; this may be a read error. The rearrangement links TRBV6-5 to TRBJ2-7; no clear D. The V gene lost 10 bases and the J gene lost 6 bases, with 13 bases spanning the gap. The CDR3 has 11 residues. Germline assignment: CDR1 MNHEY and CDR2 SVGAGI. The CDR3 coding sequence is TGTGCCAACAGCGAGAGGTCCGAGCAGTACTTC. The encoded protein is CANSERSEQYF.

This clonotype was observed at least ten times. The rearrangement uses TRBV7-3 and TRBJ2-2; 10 positions match TRBD1. Germline assignment: CDR1 SGHTA and CDR2 FQGTGA. This CDR3 contains 16 residues. The junction had 8 bases not matched to a gene; V was cut back by 4 bases and J by 6 bases. The CDR3 DNA sequence: TGTGCCAGCAGCTCATTACCGGGACAGGGGTCCGGGGAGCTGTTTTTT. Residues: CASSSLPGQGSGELFF.

On this clonotype itself: A much larger clone is a single base away; this may be a read error. The CDR3: CASGEGGTNYGYTF. In DNA form, the CDR3 reads TGTGCCAGCGGCGAGGGGGGGACTAACTATGGCTACACCTTC. The chain couples TRBV27 to TRBJ1-2; D may be TRBD1 (6 bases). Per the germline V gene, CDR1 is MNHEY and CDR2 is SMNVEV (reference sequence). This CDR3 comprises 14 residues. V lost 8 bases to trimming and J lost 0 bases, with 13 bases between them.

This clonotype was counted between two and nine times. V is TRBV27 and J is TRBJ2-3; 7 nucleotides agree with TRBD2. The germline gives CDR1 MNHEY, CDR2 SMNVEV (reference sequence). The CDR3 totals 12 residues. The ends lost 6 bases at V and 3 bases at J; junction bases unmatched: 0. CDR3: CASRGGTDTQYF. CDR3 nucleotide sequence: TGTGCCAGCAGGGGGGGGACAGATACGCAGTATTTT.

The chain links TRBV7-8 to TRBJ2-7, with no clear D. This CDR3 contains 14 residues. Per germline, CDR1 SGHVS and CDR2 FQNEAQ. Trimming removed 5 bases at V and 0 bases at J, with 11 bases between. The DNA for the CDR3 is TGTGCCAGCAGCCCCGAGAGACGCTCCTACGAGCAGTACTTC. Protein: CASSPERRSYEQYF. Full variable domain (missing parts from reference TRBV7-8 and TRBJ2-7): GAGVSQSPRYKVAKRGQDVALRCDPISGHVSLFWYQQALGQGPEFLTYFQNEAQLDKSGLPSDRFFAERPEGSVSTLKIQRTQQEDSAVYLCASSPERRSYEQYFGPGTRLTVT.

In its sample, this clonotype was seen many times. V and J are TRBV10-3 and TRBJ1-1; weak D call: TRBD1 (5 bases). This CDR3 region has 14 residues. V shed 6 bases and J shed 1 base, with 12 bases lying between them. Germline lookup yields CDR1 ENHRY and CDR2 SYGVKD. CDR3 loop: CAIRGNGQNTEAFF. The CDR3 nucleotides are TGTGCCATCAGGGGCAACGGACAGAACACTGAAGCTTTCTTT.